Listed here are 10 T cell receptor beta chains from one sample, sequenced in a study of shared clonotypes between healthy human individuals. Terminally differentiated effector memory CD45RA+ cells were excluded by CCR7 positive selection of CD45RO-negative cells. Clones were sequenced by immunoSEQ multiplex PCR, and TCRdb holds only the in-frame ones, with some missing. The sample holds 1.5 million to 2.5 million clones, about 95% seen once. Sample: naive CD8+ T cells sorted from blood. The receptors originated from a man between 18 and 29 years old in good health.

In this sample, this clone turned up once. This chain links TRBV2 with TRBJ2-5; no reliable D call. CDR1 and CDR2 (germline): SNHLY, FYNNEI. Trimming cost V 7 bases and J 2 bases, with 11 bases left between them. This CDR3 region has 13 residues. This chain's CDR3 is CASNEARQETQYF. The DNA of the CDR3 is TGTGCCAGCAACGAAGCCCGGCAAGAGACCCAGTACTTC. The variable domain in full, completed from reference TRBV2 and TRBJ2-5, reads EPEVTQTPSHQVTQMGQEVILRCVPISNHLYFYWYRQILGQKVEFLVSFYNNEISEKSEIFDDQFSVERPDGSNFTLKIRSTKLEDSAMYFCASNEARQETQYFGPGTRLLVL.

V is TRBV7-9 and J is TRBJ1-2; D call uncertain. CDR3 length equals 16 residues. Trimming removed 4 bases at V and 5 bases at J, with 20 bases between. Per germline, CDR1 SEHNR and CDR2 FQNEAQ (reference sequence). CDR3 DNA sequence: TGTGCCAGCAGCTACCCCACACCGTCGAGGGAATATGGCTACACCTTC. Its translation is CASSYPTPSREYGYTF.

The chain joins TRBV27 to TRBJ1-6; D possibly corresponds to TRBD1 (6 bases). Germline V gene data show CDR1 as MNHEY and CDR2 as SMNVEV (reference sequence). CDR3 length: 16 amino acids. The ends were cut back, 5 bases at V and 10 bases at J, with 21 bases in the middle. CDR3 nucleotides: TGTGCCAGCAGTCCTAGAGTAGAGGGGGTAAAATCACCCCTCCACTTT. Translated: CASSPRVEGVKSPLHF.

CDR3 protein: CASSLASREAFF. CDR3 DNA sequence: TGTGCCAGCAGCTTGGCCTCCAGGGAAGCTTTCTTT. V and J are TRBV5-6 and TRBJ1-1; D not resolved. The germline V and J ends were trimmed by 0 bases and 8 bases, with 8 bases remaining between them. Germline V gene data show CDR1 as SGHDT and CDR2 as YYEEEE. This CDR3 spans 12 amino acids.

The chain has TRBV7-9 and TRBJ1-1; the D is unclear. Trimming took off 3 bases at V and 3 bases at J, with 14 bases between the two ends. Germline values: CDR1 SEHNR, CDR2 FQNEAQ (reference sequence). This CDR3 is built from 15 residues. In DNA form, the CDR3 reads TGTGCCAGCAGCTTGGTCGGGGTTGGGGACACTGAAGCTTTCTTT. Amino acids: CASSLVGVGDTEAFF.

The chain combines TRBV10-2 with TRBJ1-2, with D possibly matching TRBD1 (6 bases). Germline CDR1 and CDR2: WSHSY and SAAADI. The CDR3 contains 12 residues. Trimming cost V 4 bases and J 4 bases, with 7 bases left between them. CDR3 DNA: TGCGCCAGCAGTGCACAGGGCTATGGCTACACCTTC. Its translation is CASSAQGYGYTF.

J is TRBJ2-7 and V is TRBV6-1; D is possibly TRBD2 (5 bases). Germline loops: CDR1 MNHNS, CDR2 SASEGT. Trimming stripped 7 bases from V and 0 bases from J, with 16 bases between. The CDR3 is 15 residues long. In DNA form, the CDR3 reads TGTGCCAGCACCCCCGGGCGGGCCCGCTCCTACGAGCAGTACTTC. Translating gives CASTPGRARSYEQYF.

On this clone: Other DNA sequences in this sample translate to the same CDR3. The rearrangement joins TRBV28 to TRBJ2-7; the match to TRBD1 covers 8 bases. Per the germline V gene, CDR1 is MDHEN and CDR2 is SYDVKM. Trimming cost V 3 bases and J 1 base; bases outside gene matches: 2. This CDR3 has 14 residues. DNA for the CDR3: TGTGCCAGCAGTTTTACAGGGGGATCCTACGAGCAGTACTTC. Translated, it gives CASSFTGGSYEQYF.

V usage is TRBV4-1 and J usage is TRBJ1-5; TRBD1 is a possible D gene (6 bases). The CDR3 spans 15 residues. Germline V gene data show CDR1 as MGHRA and CDR2 as YSYEKL. V lost 0 bases and J 8 bases, leaving 14 bases between the germline ends. CDR3 sequence reads: CASSQDPGGAEPQHF. CDR3 bases: TGCGCCAGCAGCCAAGATCCCGGGGGCGCCGAGCCCCAGCATTTT.

The gene calls are TRBV9 and TRBJ2-1; D ambiguous. Germline CDR1 SGDLS, CDR2 YYNGEE. The CDR3 is made up of 16 amino acids. The ends were cut back, 0 bases at V and 8 bases at J, with 18 bases in the middle. CDR3 region: CASSVEAEGPIDEQFF. For the CDR3, the DNA is TGTGCCAGCAGCGTAGAGGCAGAAGGGCCCATCGATGAGCAGTTCTTC.